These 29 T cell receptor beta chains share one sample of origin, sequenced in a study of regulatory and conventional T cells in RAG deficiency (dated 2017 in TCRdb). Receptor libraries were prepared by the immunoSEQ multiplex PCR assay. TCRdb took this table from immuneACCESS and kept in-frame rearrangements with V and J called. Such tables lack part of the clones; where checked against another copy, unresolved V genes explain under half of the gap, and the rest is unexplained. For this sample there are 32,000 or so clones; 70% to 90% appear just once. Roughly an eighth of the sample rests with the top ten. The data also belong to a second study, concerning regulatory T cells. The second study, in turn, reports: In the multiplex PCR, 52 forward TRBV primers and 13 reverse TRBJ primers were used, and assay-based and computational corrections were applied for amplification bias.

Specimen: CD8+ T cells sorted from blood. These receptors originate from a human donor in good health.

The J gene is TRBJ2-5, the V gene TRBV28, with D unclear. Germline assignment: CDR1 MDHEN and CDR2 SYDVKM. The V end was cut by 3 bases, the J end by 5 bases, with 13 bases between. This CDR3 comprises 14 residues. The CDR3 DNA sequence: TGTGCCAGCAGTTTTGAAGGGCGTAGCGAGACCCAGTACTTC. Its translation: CASSFEGRSETQYF.

The CDR3 nucleotides are TGCGCCAGCAGCTCCACAGCGGCTACCTACGAGCAGTACTTC. Its protein product is CASSSTAATYEQYF. The gene calls are TRBV5-1 and TRBJ2-7; weak D call: TRBD2 (5 bases). Germline loops: CDR1 SGHRS, CDR2 YFSETQ. V was clipped by 3 bases and J by 2 bases, with 12 bases between them. CDR3 length equals 14 residues.

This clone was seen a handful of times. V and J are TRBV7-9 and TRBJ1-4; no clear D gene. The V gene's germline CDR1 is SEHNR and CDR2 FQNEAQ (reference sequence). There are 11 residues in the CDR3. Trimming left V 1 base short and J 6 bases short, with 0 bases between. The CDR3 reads CASSLDEKLFF. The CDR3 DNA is TGTGCCAGCAGCTTAGATGAAAAACTGTTTTTT.

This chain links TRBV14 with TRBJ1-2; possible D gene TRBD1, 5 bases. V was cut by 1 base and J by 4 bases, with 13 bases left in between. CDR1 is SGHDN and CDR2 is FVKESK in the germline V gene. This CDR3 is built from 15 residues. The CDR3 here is CASSQVGGISYGYTF. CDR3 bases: TGTGCCAGCAGCCAAGTCGGGGGGATAAGCTATGGCTACACCTTC.

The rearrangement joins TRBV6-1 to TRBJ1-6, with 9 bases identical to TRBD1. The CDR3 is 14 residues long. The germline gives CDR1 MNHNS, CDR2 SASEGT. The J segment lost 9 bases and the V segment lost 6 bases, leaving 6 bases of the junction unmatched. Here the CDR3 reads CASSRTGEFSPLHF. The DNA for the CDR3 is TGTGCCAGCAGCAGGACAGGGGAATTTTCACCCCTCCACTTT.

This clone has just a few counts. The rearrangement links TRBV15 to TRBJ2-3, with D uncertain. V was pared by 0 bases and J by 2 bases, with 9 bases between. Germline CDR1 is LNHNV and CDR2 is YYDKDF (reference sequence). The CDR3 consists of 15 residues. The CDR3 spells CATSRDAQNTDTQYF. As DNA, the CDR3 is TGTGCCACCAGCAGAGATGCACAGAACACAGATACGCAGTATTTT.

The CDR3 spells CASSMSPGSYGYTF. CDR3 nucleotide sequence: TGTGCCAGTAGTATGTCCCCAGGGAGCTATGGCTACACCTTC. The genes are TRBV19 and TRBJ1-2; D is possibly TRBD1 (5 bases). Trimming stripped 3 bases from V and 4 bases from J, with 12 bases between. Germline CDR1 is LNHDA and CDR2 is SQIVND (reference sequence). The CDR3 totals 14 residues.

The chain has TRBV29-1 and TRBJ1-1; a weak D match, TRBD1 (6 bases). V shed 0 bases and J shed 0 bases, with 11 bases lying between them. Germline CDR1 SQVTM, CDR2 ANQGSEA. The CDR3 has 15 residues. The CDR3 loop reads CSVEDFDRLNTEAFF. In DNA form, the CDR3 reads TGCAGCGTTGAAGATTTCGACAGGCTGAACACTGAAGCTTTCTTT.

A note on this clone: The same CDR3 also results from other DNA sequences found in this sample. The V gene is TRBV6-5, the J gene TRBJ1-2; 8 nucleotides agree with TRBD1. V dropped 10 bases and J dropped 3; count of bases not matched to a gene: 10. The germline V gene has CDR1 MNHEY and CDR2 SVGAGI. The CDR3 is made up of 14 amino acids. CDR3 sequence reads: CATSGQGGYYGYTF. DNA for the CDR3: TGTGCCACCTCCGGACAGGGAGGTTACTATGGCTACACCTTC.

Here the CDR3 DNA reads TGTGCCAGCAGCCCGCCGTTAGGAGAAAAACTGTTTTTT. Translated: CASSPPLGEKLFF. The V and J genes are TRBV9 and TRBJ1-4; no clear D. From germline, CDR1 is SGDLS and CDR2 YYNGEE. The CDR3 is 13 amino acids. Trimming cost V 4 bases and J 8 bases, with 12 bases left between them.

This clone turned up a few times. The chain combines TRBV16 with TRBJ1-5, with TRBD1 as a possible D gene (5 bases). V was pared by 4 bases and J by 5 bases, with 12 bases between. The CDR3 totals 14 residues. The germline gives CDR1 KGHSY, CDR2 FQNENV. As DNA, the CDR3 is TGTGCCAGCAGCCCCGGGACGGCGGATCAGCCCCAGCATTTT. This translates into CASSPGTADQPQHF.

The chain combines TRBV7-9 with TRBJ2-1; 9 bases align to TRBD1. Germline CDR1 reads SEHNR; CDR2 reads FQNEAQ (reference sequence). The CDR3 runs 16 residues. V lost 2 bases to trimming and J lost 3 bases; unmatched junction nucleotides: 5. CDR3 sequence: CASSLSGTGNYNEQFF. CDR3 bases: TGTGCCAGCAGCTTATCCGGGACAGGGAACTACAATGAGCAGTTCTTC.

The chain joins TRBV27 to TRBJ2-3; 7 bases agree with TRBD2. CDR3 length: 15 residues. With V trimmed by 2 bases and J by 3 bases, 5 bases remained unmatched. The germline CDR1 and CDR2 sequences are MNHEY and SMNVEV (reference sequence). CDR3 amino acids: CASSLDGGGTDTQYF. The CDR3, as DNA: TGTGCCAGCAGTTTAGATGGGGGAGGGACAGATACGCAGTATTTT.

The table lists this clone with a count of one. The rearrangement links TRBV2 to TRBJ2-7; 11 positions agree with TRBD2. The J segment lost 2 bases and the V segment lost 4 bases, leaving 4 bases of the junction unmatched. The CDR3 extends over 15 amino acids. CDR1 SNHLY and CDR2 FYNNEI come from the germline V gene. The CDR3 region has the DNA TGTGCCAGCAGTGTCGGGACTAGCGGCACCTACGAGCAGTACTTC. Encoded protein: CASSVGTSGTYEQYF.

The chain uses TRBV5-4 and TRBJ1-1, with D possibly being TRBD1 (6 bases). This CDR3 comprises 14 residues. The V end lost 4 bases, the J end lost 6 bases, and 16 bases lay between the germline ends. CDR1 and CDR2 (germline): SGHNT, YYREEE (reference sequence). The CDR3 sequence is CASSAPRGEAEAFF. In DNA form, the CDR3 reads TGTGCCAGCAGCGCCCCGAGGGGGGAGGCTGAAGCTTTCTTT.

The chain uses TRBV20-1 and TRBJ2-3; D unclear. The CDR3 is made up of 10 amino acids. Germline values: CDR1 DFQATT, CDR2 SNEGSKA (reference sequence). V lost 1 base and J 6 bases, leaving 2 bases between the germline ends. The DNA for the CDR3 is TGCAGTGCTAGAGGGGATACGCAGTATTTT. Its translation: CSARGDTQYF.

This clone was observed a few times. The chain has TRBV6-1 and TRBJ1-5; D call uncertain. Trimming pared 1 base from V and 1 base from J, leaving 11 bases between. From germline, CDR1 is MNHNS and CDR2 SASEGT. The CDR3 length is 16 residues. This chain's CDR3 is CASSEEVEESNQPQHF. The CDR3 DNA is TGTGCCAGCAGTGAAGAAGTGGAAGAGAGCAATCAGCCCCAGCATTTT.

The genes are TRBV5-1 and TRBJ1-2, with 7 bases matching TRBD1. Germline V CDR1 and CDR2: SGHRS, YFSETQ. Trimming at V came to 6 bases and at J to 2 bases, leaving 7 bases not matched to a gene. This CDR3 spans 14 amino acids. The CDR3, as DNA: TGCGCCAGCACCCCAGGGGGACAAAACTATGGCTACACCTTC. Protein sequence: CASTPGGQNYGYTF.

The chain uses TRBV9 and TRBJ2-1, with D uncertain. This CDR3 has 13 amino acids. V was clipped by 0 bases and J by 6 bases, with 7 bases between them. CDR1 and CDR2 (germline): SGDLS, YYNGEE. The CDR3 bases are TGTGCCAGCAGCGTAGATTTGGGCAATGAGCAGTTCTTC. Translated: CASSVDLGNEQFF.

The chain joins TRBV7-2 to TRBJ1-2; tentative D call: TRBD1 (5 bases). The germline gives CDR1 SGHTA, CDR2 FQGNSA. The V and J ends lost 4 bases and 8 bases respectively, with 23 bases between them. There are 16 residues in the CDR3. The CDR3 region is CASSSAGRQGGIGYTF. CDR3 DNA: TGTGCCAGCAGCTCGGCCGGGCGTCAGGGTGGTATAGGCTACACCTTC. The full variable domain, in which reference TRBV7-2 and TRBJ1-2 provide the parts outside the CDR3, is GAGVSQSPSNKVTEKGKDVELRCDPISGHTALYWYRQSLGQGLEFLIYFQGNSAPDKSGLPSDRFSAERTGGSVSTLTIQRTQQEDSAVYLCASSSAGRQGGIGYTFGSGTRLTVV.

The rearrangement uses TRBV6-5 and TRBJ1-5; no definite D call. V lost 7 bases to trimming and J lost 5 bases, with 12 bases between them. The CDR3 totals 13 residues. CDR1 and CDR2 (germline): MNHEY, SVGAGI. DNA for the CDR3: TGTGCCAGCACCGCCGGGCCGGATCAGCCCCAGCATTTT. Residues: CASTAGPDQPQHF.

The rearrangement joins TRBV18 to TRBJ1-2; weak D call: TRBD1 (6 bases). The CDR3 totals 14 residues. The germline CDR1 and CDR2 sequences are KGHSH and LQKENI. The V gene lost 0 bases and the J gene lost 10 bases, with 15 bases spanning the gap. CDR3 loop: CASSPPVTGLAYTF. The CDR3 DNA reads TGTGCCAGCTCACCACCGGTCACAGGGTTGGCCTACACCTTC.

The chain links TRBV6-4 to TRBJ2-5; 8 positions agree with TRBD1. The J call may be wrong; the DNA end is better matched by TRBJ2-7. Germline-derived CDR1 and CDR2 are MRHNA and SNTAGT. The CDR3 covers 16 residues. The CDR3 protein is CASRRLQGADSYEQYF. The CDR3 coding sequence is TGTGCCAGCAGACGCCTTCAGGGGGCCGACTCCTACGAGCAGTACTTC.

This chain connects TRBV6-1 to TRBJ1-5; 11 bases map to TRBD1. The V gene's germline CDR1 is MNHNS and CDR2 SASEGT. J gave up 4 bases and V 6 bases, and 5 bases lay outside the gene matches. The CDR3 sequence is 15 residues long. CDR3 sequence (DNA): TGTGCCAGCAGGTACGGGACAGGGGGAAATCAGCCCCAGCATTTT. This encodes CASRYGTGGNQPQHF.

The CDR3 region is CASSPAGGSAGAFF. CDR3 in DNA: TGTGCCAGCTCACCAGCAGGGGGCTCAGCGGGGGCATTCTTC. The gene calls are TRBV18 and TRBJ2-1, with D perhaps being TRBD1 or TRBD2 (8 bases each). Trimming took 2 bases from V and 16 from J, leaving 21 bases between them. Looked up from germline, CDR1 is KGHSH and CDR2 is LQKENI. The CDR3 loop spans 14 amino acids. The entire variable domain, with the rest obtained from reference TRBV18 and TRBJ2-1, is as follows: NAGVMQNPRHLVRRRGQEARLRCSPMKGHSHVYWYRQLPEEGLKFMVYLQKENIIDESGMPKERFSAEFPKEGPSILRIQQVVRGDSAAYFCASSPAGGSAGAFFGPGTRLTVL.

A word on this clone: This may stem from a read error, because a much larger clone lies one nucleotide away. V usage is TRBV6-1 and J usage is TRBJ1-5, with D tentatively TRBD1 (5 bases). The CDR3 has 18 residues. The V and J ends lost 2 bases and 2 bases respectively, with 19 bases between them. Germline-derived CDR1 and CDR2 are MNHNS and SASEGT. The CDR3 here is CASSETGRTHYGNQPQHF. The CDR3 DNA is TGTGCCAGCAGTGAAACGGGACGGACTCACTATGGCAATCAGCCCCAGCATTTT.

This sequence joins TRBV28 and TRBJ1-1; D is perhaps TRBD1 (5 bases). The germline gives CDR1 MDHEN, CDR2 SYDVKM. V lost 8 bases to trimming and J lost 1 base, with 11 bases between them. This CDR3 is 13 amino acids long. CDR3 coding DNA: TGTGCCAGCCTGGGGGTATGGAACACTGAAGCTTTCTTT. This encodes CASLGVWNTEAFF. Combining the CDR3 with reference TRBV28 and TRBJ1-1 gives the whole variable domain DVKVTQSSRYLVKRTGEKVFLECVQDMDHENMFWYRQDPGLGLRLIYFSYDVKMKEKGDIPEGYSVSREKKERFSLILESASTNQTSMYLCASLGVWNTEAFFGQGTRLTVV.

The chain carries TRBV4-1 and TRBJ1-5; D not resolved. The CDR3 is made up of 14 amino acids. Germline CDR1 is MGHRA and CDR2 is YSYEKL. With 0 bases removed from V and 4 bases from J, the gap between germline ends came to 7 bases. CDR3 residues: CASSQDGQNQPQHF. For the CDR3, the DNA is TGCGCCAGCAGCCAAGATGGGCAGAATCAGCCCCAGCATTTT.

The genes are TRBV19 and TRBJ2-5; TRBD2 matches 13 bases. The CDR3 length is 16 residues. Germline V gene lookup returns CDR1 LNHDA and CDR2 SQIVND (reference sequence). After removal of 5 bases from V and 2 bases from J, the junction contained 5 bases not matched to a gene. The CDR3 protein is CASSLSTSGRQETQYF. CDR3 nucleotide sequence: TGTGCCAGTAGTCTTTCGACTAGCGGGAGGCAAGAGACCCAGTACTTC.